This entry concerns a single TCR beta chain. Measured with immunoSEQ multiplex PCR; TCRdb has only the in-frame clones, and not every one. The table records some 1,000 clones, approximately 74% of them present only once. These data belong to a study of preoperative IRX-2 immunotherapy in early breast cancer. Treatment of the sample: preoperative locoregional IRX-2 cytokine immunotherapy. This sequence originates from a human donor with breast cancer. Source: tumor tissue, taken before IRX-2 immunotherapy.

CDR3 DNA: TGTGCCATCAGTGAGTCGCGGACTAGCGGGATGGATGAGCAGTTCTTC. It translates to CAISESRTSGMDEQFF. This chain links TRBV10-3 with TRBJ2-1; 12 positions match TRBD2. The CDR3 has 16 residues. Germline values: CDR1 ENHRY, CDR2 SYGVKD. V shed 0 bases, J shed 8 bases, and the junction held 5 bases outside the gene matches.